The rows below give T cell receptor beta chains drawn from one sample of a study of sequential checkpoint blockade in melanoma. Only in-frame clones appear in the TCRdb table, and some are missing; sequencing was by immunoSEQ multiplex PCR. The data hold 4,000 to 6,000 clones, with about 73% observed a single time. Sequenced here: CD8+ T cells sorted from blood (inferred from file names), sampled from a patient given nivolumab and ipilimumab in sequence. These receptors were collected from a human donor with melanoma. Each CDR3 is given with its conserved first and last residue. The order of the fields is V gene, CDR3 length, J gene, D gene, clone size, CDR3 protein, CDR3 DNA. D genes are given only for firm matches. Size is stated for part of the rows, as once, few or many counts, or as a class when the clone is expanded.

TRBV7-6	15	TRBJ2-6	NA	NA	CASSLGSGGANVLTF	TGTGCCAGCAGCTTAGGGAGTGGTGGGGCCAACGTCCTGACTTTC
TRBV2	12	TRBJ1-2	NA	NA	CASSERLYGYTF	TGTGCCAGCAGCGAACGTCTCTATGGCTACACCTTC
TRBV7-9	16	TRBJ2-1	NA	NA	CASSLAFRSSYNEQFF	TGTGCCAGCAGCTTAGCGTTTAGGAGCTCCTACAATGAGCAGTTCTTC
TRBV7-9	13	TRBJ2-7	NA	NA	CASSRDTSYEQYF	TGTGCCAGCAGCCGTGACACCTCCTACGAGCAGTACTTC
TRBV9	15	TRBJ2-7	TRBD2	NA	CASSPSGSRSYEQYF	TGTGCCAGCAGCCCTAGCGGGAGCCGCTCCTACGAGCAGTACTTC
TRBV6-4	15	TRBJ2-1	NA	NA	CASSDGFGGYNEQFF	TGTGCCAGCAGTGACGGGTTCGGCGGATACAATGAGCAGTTCTTC
TRBV6-1	15	TRBJ2-1	TRBD2	NA	CASSEGGGSYNEQFF	TGTGCCAGCAGTGAAGGGGGGGGCTCCTACAATGAGCAGTTCTTC
TRBV20-1	11	TRBJ1-2	NA	NA	CSARDGQAGTF	TGCAGTGCTAGAGATGGCCAGGCGGGAACCTTC
TRBV6-5	16	TRBJ1-2	TRBD1	NA	CASSYRGSSEHYGYTF	TGTGCCAGCAGCTACAGGGGATCCTCTGAACACTATGGCTACACCTTC
TRBV7-9	17	TRBJ2-2	TRBD1	NA	CASSESDGTGNTGELFF	TGTGCCAGCAGCGAATCAGACGGGACAGGGAACACCGGGGAGCTGTTTTTT
TRBV10-3	17	TRBJ1-2	TRBD1	NA	CAISEPGRGQANYGYTF	TGTGCCATCAGTGAGCCGGGAAGGGGGCAAGCTAACTATGGCTACACCTTC
TRBV9	17	TRBJ2-1	NA	few	CASSVDEATTRGNEQFF	TGTGCCAGCAGCGTAGACGAAGCGACTACCAGGGGAAATGAGCAGTTCTTC
TRBV28	15	TRBJ1-2	NA	once	CASSSNGRVYYGYTF	TGTGCCAGCAGTTCCAACGGTCGGGTGTACTATGGCTACACCTTC
TRBV5-1	16	TRBJ1-2	NA	NA	CASSLSQEQSNYGYTF	TGCGCCAGCAGCTTGTCCCAGGAACAAAGCAACTATGGCTACACCTTC
TRBV10-3	16	TRBJ1-2	NA	NA	CAISTPDTERGYGYTF	TGTGCCATCAGCACCCCGGACACCGAGAGAGGTTATGGCTACACCTTC